This T cell receptor (beta chain) appears in the sequencing data of a study of T cell responses to AZD1222 COVID-19 vaccine. Study-level points and caveats: The donor cohort was predominantly white British with a female majority, and clonal diversity may have been underestimated. Spike-spanning, vaccine-associated CD4 TCRs were dominant at 160-218 and 743-854.

With regard to this clone: No antigen is known for it.

Profiling relied on immunoSEQ multiplex PCR, and the TCRdb table lists in-frame clones only, not all of them. The data hold 90,000 to 120,000 clones, with approximately 88% observed a single time. Losses at the gene ends were 0 bases for V and 4 bases for J; bases not matched to a gene: 7. CDR3 length: 16 residues. Germline V gene lookup returns CDR1 LGHNT and CDR2 FRNRAP. The V gene is TRBV12-5, the J gene TRBJ1-1; 8 nucleotides line up with TRBD1. The specimen was peripheral blood, collected on day 0 of AZD1222 vaccination. This TCR derives from an adult in good health. This CDR3 is CASGLVLGQGGTEAFF. DNA of the CDR3: TGTGCTAGTGGTTTGGTACTCGGACAGGGCGGCACTGAAGCTTTCTTT.